Here is one T cell receptor (beta chain) with its context. What it binds is unknown. J gave up 7 bases and V 3 bases, and 8 bases lay outside the gene matches. The CDR3 has 14 residues. Looked up from germline, CDR1 is KGHSH and CDR2 is LQKENI. Template switching supplied a universal primer site; unique molecular identifiers were carried on the cDNA. A single record per CDR3 protein comes from TCRdb applying MiXCR to the 5' RACE reads. This sample yields approximately 890,000 distinct CDR3 sequences, of which about 12% are seen a single time; about 1.5% belongs to the top ten. These data belong to a study of identical twins. Whole-study findings and limits: Invariant MAIT and iNKT cells could partly confound zero-insertion analyses. The same donors were not followed; conclusions instead depended on cross-sectional statistical analysis.

This sample also belongs to another study, concerning yellow fever vaccine responses in identical twins.

The J gene is TRBJ2-5, the V gene TRBV18, with TRBD1 identical over 7 bases. The source of this sequence is a woman between 18 and 29 years old in good health. Sequencing used PBMCs. Written as DNA, the CDR3 is TGTGCCAGCTCACCCACGGGACAGTCCGCGACCCAGTACTTC. Translation gives CASSPTGQSATQYF.